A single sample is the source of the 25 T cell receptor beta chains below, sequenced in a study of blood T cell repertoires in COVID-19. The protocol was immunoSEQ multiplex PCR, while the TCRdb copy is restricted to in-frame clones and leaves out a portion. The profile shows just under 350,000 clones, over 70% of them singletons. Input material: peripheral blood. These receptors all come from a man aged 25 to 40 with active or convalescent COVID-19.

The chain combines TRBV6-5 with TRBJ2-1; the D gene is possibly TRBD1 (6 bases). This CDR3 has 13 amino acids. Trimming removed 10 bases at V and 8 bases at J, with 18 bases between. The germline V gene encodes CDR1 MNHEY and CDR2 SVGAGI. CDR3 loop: CATPKQGSDEQFF. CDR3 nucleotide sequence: TGTGCCACGCCAAAGCAGGGGAGCGATGAGCAGTTCTTC.

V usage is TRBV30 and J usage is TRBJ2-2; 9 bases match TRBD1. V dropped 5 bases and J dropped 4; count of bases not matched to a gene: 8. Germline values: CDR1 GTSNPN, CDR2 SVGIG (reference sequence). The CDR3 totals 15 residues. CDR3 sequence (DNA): TGTGCCTGGCGCAGGGGACAGGGTTTCACCGGGGAGCTGTTTTTT. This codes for CAWRRGQGFTGELFF.

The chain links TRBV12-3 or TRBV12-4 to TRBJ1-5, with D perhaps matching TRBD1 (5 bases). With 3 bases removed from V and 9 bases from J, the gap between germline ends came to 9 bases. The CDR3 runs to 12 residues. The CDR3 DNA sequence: TGTGCCAGCAGTTTGGTAGGGGTGCCCCAGCATTTT. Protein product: CASSLVGVPQHF.

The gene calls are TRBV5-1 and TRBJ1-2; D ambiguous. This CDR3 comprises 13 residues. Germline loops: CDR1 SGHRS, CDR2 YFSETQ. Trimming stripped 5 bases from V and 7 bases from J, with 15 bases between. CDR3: CASRRTGTRGYTF. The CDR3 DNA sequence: TGCGCCAGCAGGAGAACGGGTACGCGTGGCTACACCTTC.

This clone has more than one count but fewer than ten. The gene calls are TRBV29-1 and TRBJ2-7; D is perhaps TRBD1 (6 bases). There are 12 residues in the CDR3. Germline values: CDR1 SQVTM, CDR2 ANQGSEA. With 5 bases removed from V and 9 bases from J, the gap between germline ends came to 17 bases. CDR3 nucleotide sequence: TGCAGCGTTTGGGGAATTGCAGGGGTGCAGTACTTC. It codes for CSVWGIAGVQYF.

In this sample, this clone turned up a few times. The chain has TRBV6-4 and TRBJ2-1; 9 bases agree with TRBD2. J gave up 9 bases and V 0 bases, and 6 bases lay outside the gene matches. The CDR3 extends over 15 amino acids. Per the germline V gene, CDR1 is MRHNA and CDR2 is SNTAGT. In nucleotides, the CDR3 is TGTGCCAGCAGTGACTCCGGCGGGGGGGCGGGTGAGCAGTTCTTC. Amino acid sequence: CASSDSGGGAGEQFF.

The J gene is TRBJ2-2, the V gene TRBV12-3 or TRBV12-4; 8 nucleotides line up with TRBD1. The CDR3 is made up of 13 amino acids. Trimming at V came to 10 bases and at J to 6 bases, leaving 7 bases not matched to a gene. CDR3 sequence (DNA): TGTGCCATCCGGACAGGGAGCCCCGGGGAGCTGTTTTTT. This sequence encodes CAIRTGSPGELFF.

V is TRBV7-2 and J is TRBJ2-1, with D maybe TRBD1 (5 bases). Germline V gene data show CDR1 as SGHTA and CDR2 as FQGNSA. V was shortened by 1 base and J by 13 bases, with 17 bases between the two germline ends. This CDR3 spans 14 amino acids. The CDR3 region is CASSLDRSLFQQFF. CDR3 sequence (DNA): TGTGCCAGCAGCTTAGACAGGAGCCTTTTTCAACAGTTCTTC.

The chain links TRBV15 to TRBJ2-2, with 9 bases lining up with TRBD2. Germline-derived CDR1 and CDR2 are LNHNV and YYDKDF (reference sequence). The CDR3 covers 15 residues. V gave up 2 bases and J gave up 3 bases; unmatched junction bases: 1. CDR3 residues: CATSRLAGYTGELFF. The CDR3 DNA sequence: TGTGCCACCAGCAGACTAGCGGGATACACCGGGGAGCTGTTTTTT.

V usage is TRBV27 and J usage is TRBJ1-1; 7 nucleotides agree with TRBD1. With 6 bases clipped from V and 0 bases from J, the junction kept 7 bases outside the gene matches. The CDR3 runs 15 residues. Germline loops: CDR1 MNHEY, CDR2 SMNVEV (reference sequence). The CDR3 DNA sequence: TGTGCCAGCAGGAAAACAGGGGTCATGAACACTGAAGCTTTCTTT. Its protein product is CASRKTGVMNTEAFF.

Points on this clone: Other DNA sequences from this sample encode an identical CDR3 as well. The CDR3 spells CASSLGTSGRAKGETQYF. Here the CDR3 DNA reads TGTGCCAGCAGCTTAGGAACTAGCGGGAGGGCCAAGGGGGAGACCCAGTACTTC. The gene calls are TRBV7-2 and TRBJ2-5; 13 nucleotides match TRBD2. Germline V gene sequence: CDR1 SGHTA, CDR2 FQGNSA. The ends lost 1 base at V and 5 bases at J; junction bases unmatched: 10. The CDR3 is 18 amino acids.

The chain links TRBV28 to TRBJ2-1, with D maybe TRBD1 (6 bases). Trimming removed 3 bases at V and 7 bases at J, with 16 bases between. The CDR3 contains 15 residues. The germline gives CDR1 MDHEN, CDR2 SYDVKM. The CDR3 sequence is CASSFGQIFGNEQFF. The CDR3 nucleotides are TGTGCCAGCAGTTTCGGACAGATTTTCGGTAATGAGCAGTTCTTC.

CDR3 region: CASSVAGAGGTEAFF. CDR3 sequence (DNA): TGTGCCAGCAGCGTAGCGGGGGCGGGGGGCACTGAAGCTTTCTTT. The chain links TRBV9 to TRBJ1-1, with D possibly TRBD1 on 6 matching bases. CDR1 SGDLS and CDR2 YYNGEE come from the germline V gene. V shed 0 bases and J shed 4 bases, with 13 bases lying between them. This CDR3 is 15 amino acids long. The full variable domain, in which reference TRBV9 and TRBJ1-1 provide the parts outside the CDR3, is DSGVTQTPKHLITATGQRVTLRCSPRSGDLSVYWYQQSLDQGLQFLIQYYNGEERAKGNILERFSAQQFPDLHSELNLSSLELGDSALYFCASSVAGAGGTEAFFGQGTRLTVV.

The CDR3 DNA reads as TGTGCCAGCTCACCAGGCTCGCCCTTCACAGATACGCAGTATTTT. Protein product: CASSPGSPFTDTQYF. The chain has TRBV18 and TRBJ2-3; D is undetermined. Germline CDR1 reads KGHSH; CDR2 reads LQKENI. CDR3 length: 15 amino acids. Trimming removed 2 bases from V and 2 bases from J, with 11 bases in between.

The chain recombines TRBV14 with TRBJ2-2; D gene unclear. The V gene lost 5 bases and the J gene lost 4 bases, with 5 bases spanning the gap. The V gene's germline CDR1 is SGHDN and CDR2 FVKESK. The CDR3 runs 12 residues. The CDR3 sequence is CASSSSTGELFF. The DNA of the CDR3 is TGTGCCAGCAGCTCTTCCACCGGGGAGCTGTTTTTT.

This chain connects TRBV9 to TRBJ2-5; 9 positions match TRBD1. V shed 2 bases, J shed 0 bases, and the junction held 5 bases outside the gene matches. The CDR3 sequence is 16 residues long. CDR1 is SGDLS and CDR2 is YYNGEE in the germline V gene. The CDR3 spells CASSVPGTGHQETQYF. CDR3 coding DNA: TGTGCCAGCAGCGTCCCTGGGACAGGGCACCAAGAGACCCAGTACTTC.

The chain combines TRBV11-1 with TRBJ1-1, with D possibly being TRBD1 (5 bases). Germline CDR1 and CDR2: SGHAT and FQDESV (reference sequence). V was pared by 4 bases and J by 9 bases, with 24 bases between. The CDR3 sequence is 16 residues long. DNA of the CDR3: TGTGCCAGCAGCTCCACCATCGGGGCAGGGAGGATTCAAGCTTTCTTT. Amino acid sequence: CASSSTIGAGRIQAFF.

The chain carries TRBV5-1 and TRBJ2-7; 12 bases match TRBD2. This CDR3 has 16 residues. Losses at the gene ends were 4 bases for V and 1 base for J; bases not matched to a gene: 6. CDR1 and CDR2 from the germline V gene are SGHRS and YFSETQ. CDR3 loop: CASSRGLAGISYEQYF. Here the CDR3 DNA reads TGCGCCAGCAGCCGCGGACTAGCGGGAATATCCTACGAGCAGTACTTC. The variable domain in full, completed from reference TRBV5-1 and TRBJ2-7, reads KAGVTQTPRYLIKTRGQQVTLSCSPISGHRSVSWYQQTPGQGLQFLFEYFSETQRNKGNFPGRFSGRQFSNSRSEMNVSTLELGDSALYLCASSRGLAGISYEQYFGPGTRLTVT.

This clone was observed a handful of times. The CDR3 DNA reads as TGTGCCAGCAGCCAACCGGGTGGGGGCGCGATCTACGAGCAGTACTTC. Its protein product is CASSQPGGGAIYEQYF. The rearrangement joins TRBV4-2 to TRBJ2-7, with TRBD1 as a possible D gene (6 bases). Trimming stripped 2 bases from V and 3 bases from J, with 17 bases between. The CDR3 has 16 amino acids. Looked up from germline, CDR1 is LGHNA and CDR2 is YNFKEQ.

The CDR3 sequence is CASSLGQGAGGNTEAFF. In nucleotides, the CDR3 is TGTGCCAGCTCCTTGGGACAGGGGGCGGGGGGGAACACTGAAGCTTTCTTT. This sequence joins TRBV27 and TRBJ1-1, with 12 bases lining up with TRBD1. In germline, CDR1 is MNHEY, CDR2 SMNVEV (reference sequence). CDR3 length: 17 residues. With V trimmed by 8 bases and J by 1 base, 11 bases remained unmatched.

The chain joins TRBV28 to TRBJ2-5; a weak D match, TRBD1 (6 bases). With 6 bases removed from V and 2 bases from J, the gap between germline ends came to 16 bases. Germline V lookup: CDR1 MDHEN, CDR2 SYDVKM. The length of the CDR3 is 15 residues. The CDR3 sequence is CASSSRTDTQETQYF. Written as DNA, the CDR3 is TGTGCCAGCAGCTCCCGGACAGATACACAAGAGACCCAGTACTTC. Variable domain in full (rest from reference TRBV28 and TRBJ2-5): DVKVTQSSRYLVKRTGEKVFLECVQDMDHENMFWYRQDPGLGLRLIYFSYDVKMKEKGDIPEGYSVSREKKERFSLILESASTNQTSMYLCASSSRTDTQETQYFGPGTRLLVL.

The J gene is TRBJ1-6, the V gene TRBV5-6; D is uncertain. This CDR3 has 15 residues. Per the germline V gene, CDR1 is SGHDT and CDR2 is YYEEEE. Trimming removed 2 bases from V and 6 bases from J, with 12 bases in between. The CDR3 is CASSFFDMPNSPLHF. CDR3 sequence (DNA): TGTGCCAGCAGCTTTTTTGACATGCCTAATTCACCCCTCCACTTT.

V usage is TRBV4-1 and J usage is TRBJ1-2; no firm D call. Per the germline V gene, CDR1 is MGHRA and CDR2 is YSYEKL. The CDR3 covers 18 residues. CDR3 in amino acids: CPRPRPLGPRRANYGYTF. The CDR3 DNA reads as TGCCCCCGCCCCCGACCCTTGGGTCCCAGGAGGGCTAACTATGGCTACACCTTC.

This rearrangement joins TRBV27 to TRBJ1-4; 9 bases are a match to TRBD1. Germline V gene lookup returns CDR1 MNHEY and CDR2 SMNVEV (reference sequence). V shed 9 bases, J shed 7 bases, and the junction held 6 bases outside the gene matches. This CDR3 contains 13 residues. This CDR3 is CASSGTGTEKLFF. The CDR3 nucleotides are TGTGCCAGTTCCGGGACAGGGACTGAAAAACTGTTTTTT.

The CDR3 is CASSRDRTQEAFF. The DNA of the CDR3 is TGCGCCAGCAGCCGAGACAGGACCCAAGAAGCTTTCTTT. The chain couples TRBV5-1 to TRBJ1-1; D might be TRBD1 (6 bases). The ends were cut back, 4 bases at V and 8 bases at J, with 15 bases in the middle. Germline loops: CDR1 SGHRS, CDR2 YFSETQ. This CDR3 has 13 amino acids. Full variable domain (missing parts from reference TRBV5-1 and TRBJ1-1): KAGVTQTPRYLIKTRGQQVTLSCSPISGHRSVSWYQQTPGQGLQFLFEYFSETQRNKGNFPGRFSGRQFSNSRSEMNVSTLELGDSALYLCASSRDRTQEAFFGQGTRLTVV.